Each of the 13 T cell receptor beta chains below was sequenced from the same sample in a study of shared clonotypes between healthy human individuals. TCRdb keeps only in-frame clones here, not all; method: immunoSEQ multiplex PCR. The table records 950,000 to 1,100,000 clones, roughly 80% of them present only once. Sequenced: memory CD4+ T cells sorted from blood. Regarding subset: CD45RA-negative fraction. The receptors stem from a man between 18 and 35 years old in good health.

This rearrangement joins TRBV10-2 to TRBJ2-7; 8 nucleotides agree with TRBD2. J was trimmed by 6 bases and V by 2 bases; bases with no gene match: 9. The CDR3 has 15 amino acids. Germline V CDR1 and CDR2: WSHSY, SAAADI. CDR3 in amino acids: CASSEPSAGGGEQYF. The CDR3 DNA follows: TGCGCCAGCAGTGAGCCCTCCGCGGGAGGAGGCGAGCAGTACTTC.

Turning to this clone: The same CDR3 is also encoded by other DNA sequences in this sample. The chain employs TRBV18 and TRBJ1-1; D not resolved. Germline V gene data show CDR1 as KGHSH and CDR2 as LQKENI. There are 13 residues in the CDR3. V was pared by 2 bases and J by 2 bases, with 6 bases between. CDR3 region: CASSPGPNTEAFF. The CDR3, as DNA: TGTGCCAGCTCACCAGGACCAAACACTGAAGCTTTCTTT.

This rearrangement joins TRBV7-3 to TRBJ1-1, with TRBD1 as a possible D gene (6 bases). CDR3 length equals 15 residues. V lost 0 bases and J lost 4, with 12 bases in between. Germline-derived CDR1 and CDR2 are SGHTA and FQGTGA. The CDR3 coding sequence is TGTGCCAGCAGCTTAACGGGGGGCGCTGGCACTGAAGCTTTCTTT. Amino acids: CASSLTGGAGTEAFF.

This chain uses TRBV6-1 with TRBJ2-1; D might be TRBD2 (7 bases). Trimming removed 3 bases from V and 12 bases from J, with 21 bases in between. CDR3 size: 15 residues. In germline, CDR1 is MNHNS, CDR2 SASEGT. The CDR3 sequence: CASSDRGSWGGRQFF. Here the CDR3 DNA reads TGTGCCAGCAGTGATAGGGGGAGTTGGGGAGGGCGGCAGTTCTTC.

Ten or more counts support this clone. The V gene is TRBV6-5, the J gene TRBJ1-1; no clear D. The V gene lost 5 bases and the J gene lost 1 base, with 8 bases spanning the gap. This CDR3 has 13 residues. Germline CDR1 MNHEY, CDR2 SVGAGI. The CDR3 region is CASSRKRNTEAFF. The CDR3 DNA is TGTGCCAGCAGTCGGAAACGGAACACTGAAGCTTTCTTT.

CDR3 sequence (DNA): TGTGCCAGCTCACCCAACTCCGGGACAGGGGCTTCGGGACAGCCCCAGCATTTT. Translating gives CASSPNSGTGASGQPQHF. The J gene is TRBJ1-5, the V gene TRBV18, with TRBD1 matching over 10 bases. Per the germline V gene, CDR1 is KGHSH and CDR2 is LQKENI. J gave up 7 bases and V 3 bases, and 15 bases lay outside the gene matches. The length of the CDR3 is 18 residues.

This chain connects TRBV5-6 to TRBJ1-2; D gene uncertain. The CDR3 sequence is 11 residues long. V was trimmed by 5 bases and J by 8 bases, leaving 10 bases between them. Germline CDR1 is SGHDT and CDR2 is YYEEEE. Written as DNA, the CDR3 is TGTGCCAGCAGGGCCCTGGGGGGCTACACCTTC. Translated, it gives CASRALGGYTF.

V gene TRBV5-1 combines with J gene TRBJ2-5, with 10 positions matching TRBD2. The CDR3 covers 14 residues. V was pared by 7 bases and J by 1 base, with 4 bases of the junction left unmatched. CDR1 SGHRS and CDR2 YFSETQ come from the germline V gene. The CDR3 protein is CASGASGGQETQYF. CDR3 nucleotides: TGCGCCAGCGGGGCTAGCGGGGGCCAAGAGACCCAGTACTTC.

The chain uses TRBV6-1 and TRBJ1-5, with unresolved D. Germline V gives CDR1 MNHNS, CDR2 SASEGT. The CDR3 consists of 13 residues. Deletions cut 5 bases from V and 0 bases from J, with 5 bases between. CDR3 region: CASSLSSNQPQHF. The CDR3 DNA follows: TGTGCCAGCAGTCTCAGTAGCAATCAGCCCCAGCATTTT.

The V gene is TRBV11-2, the J gene TRBJ2-1; D may match TRBD1 or TRBD2 (6 bases each). With 4 bases removed from V and 2 bases from J, the gap between germline ends came to 18 bases. Germline CDR1 is SGHAT and CDR2 is FQNNGV. The CDR3 runs to 17 residues. The CDR3 region has the DNA TGTGCCAGCAGCTCCCTGAAGGGGGGCAAGACCTACAATGAGCAGTTCTTC. Translation: CASSSLKGGKTYNEQFF.

This sequence joins TRBV6-6 and TRBJ1-1; D call uncertain. The length of the CDR3 is 13 residues. V lost 7 bases and J lost 0, with 9 bases in between. The germline gives CDR1 MNHNY, CDR2 SVGAGI (reference sequence). CDR3 region: CASNPLMNTEAFF. The CDR3 DNA sequence: TGTGCCAGCAACCCGCTAATGAACACTGAAGCTTTCTTT.

This chain joins TRBV11-2 and TRBJ2-1, with 7 nucleotides matching TRBD1. The CDR3 has 13 amino acids. V lost 5 bases and J lost 7; bases outside the gene matches: 5. Germline CDR1 reads SGHAT; CDR2 reads FQNNGV. The CDR3: CASSQHRGNEQFF. CDR3 sequence (DNA): TGTGCCAGCAGCCAACACAGGGGAAATGAGCAGTTCTTC.

The chain has TRBV11-2 and TRBJ2-3; 8 bases are a match to TRBD2. Germline CDR1 reads SGHAT; CDR2 reads FQNNGV. The CDR3 has 17 residues. Unmatched junction bases numbered 9, after V lost 1 base and J lost 3 bases. This CDR3 is CASSLGAFGGRTDTQYF. The CDR3 region has the DNA TGTGCCAGCAGCTTAGGCGCATTTGGCGGGAGGACAGATACGCAGTATTTT.